The 3 T cell receptor beta chains below all came from one sample that was sequenced in a study of graft-versus-host responses after intestinal transplantation. TCRdb's table, derived via immunoSEQ multiplex PCR, lists solely in-frame clones and lacks some. The repertoire holds tens of thousands of clones, 70% to 90% seen once, with approximately 1.6% in the top ten. The input for sequencing was PBMCs, taken 26 days after transplant. The receptors were gathered from a human patient who received an intestinal transplant, so some T cells may come from the graft donor.

The chain links TRBV28 to TRBJ2-3; D gene uncertain. V was trimmed by 3 bases and J by 2 bases, leaving 12 bases between them. CDR3 length: 15 residues. Looked up from germline, CDR1 is MDHEN and CDR2 is SYDVKM. CDR3 residues: CASSLSQAFTDTQYF. The CDR3, as DNA: TGTGCCAGCAGTTTGTCGCAGGCCTTCACAGATACGCAGTATTTT.

This chain joins TRBV4-1 and TRBJ1-1; a possible D gene is TRBD1 (5 bases). The germline V gene encodes CDR1 MGHRA and CDR2 YSYEKL. V was clipped by 3 bases and J by 5 bases, with 22 bases between them. The CDR3 runs to 17 residues. The CDR3 sequence is CASSHGPAGEQRTEAFF. The CDR3 DNA reads TGCGCCAGCAGCCATGGCCCCGCGGGGGAACAGAGGACTGAAGCTTTCTTT.

J is TRBJ2-7 and V is TRBV11-2; D is possibly TRBD2 (7 bases). In germline, CDR1 is SGHAT, CDR2 FQNNGV. There are 14 residues in the CDR3. Trimming pared 8 bases from V and 4 bases from J, leaving 18 bases between. The CDR3 loop reads CASGGALGYYEQYF. The CDR3 DNA sequence: TGTGCCAGCGGGGGGGCGCTTGGTTATTACGAGCAGTACTTC.